This T cell receptor beta chain was identified during a study of cytomegalovirus exposure and HLA in healthy donors. This clone has only one observation. Germline assignment: CDR1 PRHDT and CDR2 FYEKMQ (reference sequence). Trimming took 4 bases from V and 2 from J; bases not matched to a gene: 1. The CDR3 sequence is 16 residues long. Both 60 Vbeta primers and 13 Jbeta primers went into the PCR. TCRdb's copy holds only in-frame clones and misses some; the assay was immunoSEQ multiplex PCR. This sample has about 280,000 clones, with over 85% found just once. Material for sequencing was PBMCs. This receptor was identified in a young woman in good health and CMV-seronegative. This sequence joins TRBV13 and TRBJ2-1, with TRBD2 identical over 14 bases. The CDR3 sequence: CASSSTSGGAYNEQFF. The CDR3 DNA is TGTGCCAGCAGCTCGACTAGCGGGGGGGCCTACAATGAGCAGTTCTTC.